Sequencing of this T cell receptor (beta chain) was carried out in a study of blood T cell repertoires in COVID-19. As concerns this clone: The identical CDR3 is also encoded by other nucleotide sequences in the sample.

This table comes from immunoSEQ multiplex PCR, and its TCRdb copy is limited to in-frame clones, with some not included. Among around 400,000 clones listed, roughly 89% were seen once. V lost 2 bases and J lost 2, with 8 bases in between. The CDR3 loop spans 14 amino acids. The germline CDR1 and CDR2 sequences are SGHRS and YFSETQ. The sequencing sample was made of PBMCs or T cells enriched from blood (not recorded which). The TCR was taken from a woman aged 25 to 39 who had recovered from COVID-19. The chain combines TRBV5-1 with TRBJ1-5; TRBD1 might be the D (6 bases). The CDR3: CASSLQGGNQPQHF. The CDR3, as DNA: TGCGCCAGCAGCTTACAGGGTGGCAATCAGCCCCAGCATTTT.